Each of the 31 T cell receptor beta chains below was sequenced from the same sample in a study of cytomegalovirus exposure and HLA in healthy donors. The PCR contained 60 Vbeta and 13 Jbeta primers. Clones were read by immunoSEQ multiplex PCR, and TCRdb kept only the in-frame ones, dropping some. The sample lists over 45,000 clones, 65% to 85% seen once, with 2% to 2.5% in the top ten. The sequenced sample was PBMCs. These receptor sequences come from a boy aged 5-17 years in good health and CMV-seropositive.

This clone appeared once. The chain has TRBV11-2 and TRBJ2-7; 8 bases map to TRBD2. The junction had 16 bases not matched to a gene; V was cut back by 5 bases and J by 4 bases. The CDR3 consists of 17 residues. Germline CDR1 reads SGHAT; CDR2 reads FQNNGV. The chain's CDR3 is CASSPGRASGGKYEQYF. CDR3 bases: TGTGCCAGCAGCCCGGGGCGGGCCAGCGGGGGCAAGTACGAGCAGTACTTC.

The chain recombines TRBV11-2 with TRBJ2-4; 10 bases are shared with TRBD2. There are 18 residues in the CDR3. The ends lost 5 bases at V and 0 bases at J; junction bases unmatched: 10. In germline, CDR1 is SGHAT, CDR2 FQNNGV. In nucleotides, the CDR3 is TGTGCCAGCAGCCCCCTAGCGGGGGACCACTTAGCCAAAAACATTCAGTACTTC. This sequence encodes CASSPLAGDHLAKNIQYF.

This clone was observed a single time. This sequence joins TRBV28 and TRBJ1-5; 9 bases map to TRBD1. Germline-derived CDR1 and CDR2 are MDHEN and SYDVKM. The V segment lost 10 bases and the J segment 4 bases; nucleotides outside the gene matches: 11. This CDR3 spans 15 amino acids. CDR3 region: CATRDREFWNQPQHF. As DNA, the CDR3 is TGTGCCACACGGGACAGGGAGTTTTGGAATCAGCCCCAGCATTTT.

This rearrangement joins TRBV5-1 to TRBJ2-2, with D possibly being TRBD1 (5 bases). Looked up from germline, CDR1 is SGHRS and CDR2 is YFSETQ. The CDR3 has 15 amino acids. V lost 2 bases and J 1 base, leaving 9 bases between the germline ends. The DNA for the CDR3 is TGCGCCAGCAGCTTAGGCGGACAGAACACCGGGGAGCTGTTTTTT. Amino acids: CASSLGGQNTGELFF.

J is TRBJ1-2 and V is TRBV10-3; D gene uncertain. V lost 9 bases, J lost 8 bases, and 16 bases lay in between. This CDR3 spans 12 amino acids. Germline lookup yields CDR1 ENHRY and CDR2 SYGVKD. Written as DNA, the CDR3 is TGTGCCATTGGCGGTAAACTCGAGGGCTACACCTTC. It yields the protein CAIGGKLEGYTF.

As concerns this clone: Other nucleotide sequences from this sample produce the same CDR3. CDR3 in DNA: TGTGCCACCAGGGCCTTCCTCGGAAACACCATATATTTT. Its translation: CATRAFLGNTIYF. J is TRBJ1-3 and V is TRBV6-1, with a weak D call TRBD1 (5 bases). The CDR3 is made up of 13 amino acids. CDR1 MNHNS and CDR2 SASEGT come from the germline V gene. V was trimmed by 10 bases and J by 4 bases, leaving 14 bases between them.

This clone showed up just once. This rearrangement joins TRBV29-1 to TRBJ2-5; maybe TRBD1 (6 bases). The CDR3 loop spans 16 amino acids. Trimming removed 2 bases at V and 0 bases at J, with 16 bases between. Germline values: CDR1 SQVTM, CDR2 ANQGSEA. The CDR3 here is CSVEPRDKEYQETQYF. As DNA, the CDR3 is TGCAGCGTTGAACCCCGGGACAAAGAGTACCAAGAGACCCAGTACTTC.

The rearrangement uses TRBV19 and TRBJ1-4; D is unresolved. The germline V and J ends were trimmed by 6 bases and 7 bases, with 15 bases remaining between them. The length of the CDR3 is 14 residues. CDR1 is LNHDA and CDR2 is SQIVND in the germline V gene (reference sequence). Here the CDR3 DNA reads TGTGCCAGTAGGCACACAATTCGCGGTGAAAAACTGTTTTTT. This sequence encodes CASRHTIRGEKLFF.

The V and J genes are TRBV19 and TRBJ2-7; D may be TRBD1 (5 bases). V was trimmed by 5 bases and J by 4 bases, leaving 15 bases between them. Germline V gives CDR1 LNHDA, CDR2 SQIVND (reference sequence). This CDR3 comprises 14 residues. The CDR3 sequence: CASSPALAGYEQYF. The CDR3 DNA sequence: TGTGCCAGTAGTCCCGCCCTTGCAGGGTACGAGCAGTACTTC. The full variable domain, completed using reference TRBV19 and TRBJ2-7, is DGGITQSPKYLFRKEGQNVTLSCEQNLNHDAMYWYRQDPGQGLRLIYYSQIVNDFQKGDIAEGYSVSREKKESFPLTVTSAQKNPTAFYLCASSPALAGYEQYFGPGTRLTVT.

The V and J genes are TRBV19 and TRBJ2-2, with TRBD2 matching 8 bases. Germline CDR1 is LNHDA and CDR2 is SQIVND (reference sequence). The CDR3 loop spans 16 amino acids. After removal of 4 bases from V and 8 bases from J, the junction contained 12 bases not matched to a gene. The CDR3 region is CASSTRRDSGKGELFF. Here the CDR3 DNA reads TGTGCCAGTAGTACTCGGAGGGATAGCGGGAAGGGGGAGCTGTTTTTT.

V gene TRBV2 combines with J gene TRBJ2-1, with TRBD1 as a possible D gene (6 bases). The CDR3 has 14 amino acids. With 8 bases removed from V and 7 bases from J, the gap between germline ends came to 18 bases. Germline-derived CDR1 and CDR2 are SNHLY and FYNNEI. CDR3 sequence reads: CASGRDIVRNEQFF. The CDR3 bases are TGTGCCAGCGGCCGGGACATAGTGAGGAATGAGCAGTTCTTC.

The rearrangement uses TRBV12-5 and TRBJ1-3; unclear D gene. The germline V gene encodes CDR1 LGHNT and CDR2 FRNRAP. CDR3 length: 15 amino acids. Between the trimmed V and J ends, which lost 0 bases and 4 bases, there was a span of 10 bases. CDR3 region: CASGLVLGPGNTIYF. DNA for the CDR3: TGTGCTAGTGGTTTGGTACTAGGCCCCGGAAACACCATATATTTT.

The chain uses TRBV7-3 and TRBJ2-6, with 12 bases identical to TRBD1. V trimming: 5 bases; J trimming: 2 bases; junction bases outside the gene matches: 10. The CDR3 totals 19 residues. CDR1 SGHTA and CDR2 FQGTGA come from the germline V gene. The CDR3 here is CASSLPGGTGGAGANVLTF. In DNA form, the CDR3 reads TGTGCCAGCAGCCTTCCGGGGGGGACAGGGGGCGCTGGGGCCAACGTCCTGACTTTC. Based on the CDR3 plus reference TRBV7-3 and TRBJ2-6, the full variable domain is GAGVSQTPSNKVTEKGKYVELRCDPISGHTALYWYRQSLGQGPEFLIYFQGTGAADDSGLPNDRFFAVRPEGSVSTLKIQRTERGDSAVYLCASSLPGGTGGAGANVLTFGAGSRLTVL.

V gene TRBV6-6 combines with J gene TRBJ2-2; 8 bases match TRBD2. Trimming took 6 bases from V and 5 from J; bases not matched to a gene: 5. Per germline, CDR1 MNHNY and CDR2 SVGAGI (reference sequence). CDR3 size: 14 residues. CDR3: CASSHRGGTGELFF. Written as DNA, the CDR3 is TGTGCCAGCAGCCATCGGGGGGGAACCGGGGAGCTGTTTTTT.

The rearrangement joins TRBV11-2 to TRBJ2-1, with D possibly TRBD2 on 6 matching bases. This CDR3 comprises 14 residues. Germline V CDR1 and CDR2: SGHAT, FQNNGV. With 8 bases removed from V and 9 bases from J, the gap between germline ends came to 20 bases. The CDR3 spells CASEPIRLVGEQFF. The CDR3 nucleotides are TGTGCCAGCGAGCCGATCCGACTAGTCGGTGAGCAGTTCTTC.

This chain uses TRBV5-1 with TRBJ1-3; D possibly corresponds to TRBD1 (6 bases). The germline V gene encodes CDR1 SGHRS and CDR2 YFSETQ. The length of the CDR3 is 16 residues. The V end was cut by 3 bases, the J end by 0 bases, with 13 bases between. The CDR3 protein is CASSWGPSSSGNTIYF. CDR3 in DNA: TGCGCCAGCAGCTGGGGGCCCTCCAGCTCTGGAAACACCATATATTTT.

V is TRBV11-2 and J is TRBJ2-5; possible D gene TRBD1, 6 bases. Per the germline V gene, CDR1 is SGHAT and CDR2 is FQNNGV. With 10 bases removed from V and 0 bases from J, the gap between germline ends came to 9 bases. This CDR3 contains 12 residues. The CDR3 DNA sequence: TGTGCCAAGAGGGGGAACCAAGAGACCCAGTACTTC. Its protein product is CAKRGNQETQYF.

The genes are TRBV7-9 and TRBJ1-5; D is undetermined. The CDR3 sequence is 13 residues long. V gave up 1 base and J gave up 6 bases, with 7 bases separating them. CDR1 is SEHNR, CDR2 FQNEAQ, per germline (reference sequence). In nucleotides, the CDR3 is TGTGCCAGCAGCTTAGATGGCCCTCAGCCCCAGCATTTT. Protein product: CASSLDGPQPQHF.

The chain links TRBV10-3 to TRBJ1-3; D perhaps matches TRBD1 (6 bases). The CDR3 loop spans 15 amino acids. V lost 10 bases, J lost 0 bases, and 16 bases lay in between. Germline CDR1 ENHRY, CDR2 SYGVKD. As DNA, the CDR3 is TGTGCCACCACTCAGGGGACGAGCTCTGGAAACACCATATATTTT. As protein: CATTQGTSSGNTIYF.

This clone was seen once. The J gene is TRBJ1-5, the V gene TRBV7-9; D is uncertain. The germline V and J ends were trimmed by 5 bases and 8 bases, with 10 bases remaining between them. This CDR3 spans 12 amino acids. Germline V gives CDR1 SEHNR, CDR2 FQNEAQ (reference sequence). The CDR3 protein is CASSLLEEPQHF. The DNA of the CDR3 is TGTGCCAGCAGCCTGTTAGAGGAGCCCCAGCATTTT.

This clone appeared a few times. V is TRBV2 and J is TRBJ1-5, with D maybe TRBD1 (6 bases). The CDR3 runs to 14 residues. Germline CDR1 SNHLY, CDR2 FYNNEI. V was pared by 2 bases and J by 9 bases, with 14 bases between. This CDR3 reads CASSERGALRPQHF. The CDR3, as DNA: TGTGCCAGCAGTGAACGGGGGGCCCTGCGGCCCCAGCATTTT.

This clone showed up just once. The CDR3 spells CASSYTSGVVSYNEQFF. CDR3 bases: TGCGCCAGCAGCTACACTAGCGGGGTCGTGTCCTACAATGAGCAGTTCTTC. The chain recombines TRBV5-1 with TRBJ2-1; 10 bases fit TRBD2. CDR3 length: 17 residues. V dropped 3 bases and J dropped 1; count of bases not matched to a gene: 7. Germline V gene sequence: CDR1 SGHRS, CDR2 YFSETQ.

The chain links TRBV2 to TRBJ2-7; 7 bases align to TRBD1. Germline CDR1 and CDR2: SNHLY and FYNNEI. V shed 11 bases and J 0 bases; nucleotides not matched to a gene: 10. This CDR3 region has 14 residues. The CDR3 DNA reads TGTGCCTGTAAGGGGGCCCCTTACTCCTACGAGCAGTACTTC. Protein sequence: CACKGAPYSYEQYF.

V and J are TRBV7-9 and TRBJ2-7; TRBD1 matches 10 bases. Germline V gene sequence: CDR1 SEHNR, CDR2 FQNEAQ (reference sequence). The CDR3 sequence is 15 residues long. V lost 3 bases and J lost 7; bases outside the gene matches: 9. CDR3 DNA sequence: TGTGCCAGCAGCTTCGAAGGGACAGGGGTGGGAGAGCAGTACTTC. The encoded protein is CASSFEGTGVGEQYF.

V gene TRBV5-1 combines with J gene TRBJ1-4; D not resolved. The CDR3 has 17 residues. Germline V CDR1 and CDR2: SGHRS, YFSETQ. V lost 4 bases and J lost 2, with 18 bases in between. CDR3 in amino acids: CASSTGREGWTNEKLFF. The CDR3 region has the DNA TGCGCCAGCAGCACCGGGAGGGAAGGGTGGACTAATGAAAAACTGTTTTTT.

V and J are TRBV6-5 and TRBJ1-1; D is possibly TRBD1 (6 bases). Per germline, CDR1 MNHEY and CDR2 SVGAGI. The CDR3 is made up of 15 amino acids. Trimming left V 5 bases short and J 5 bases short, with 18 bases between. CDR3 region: CASSKYRTEGTEAFF. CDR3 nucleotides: TGTGCCAGCAGTAAATACAGGACAGAAGGGACTGAAGCTTTCTTT.

The CDR3 DNA follows: TGTGCCAGCGCCAGGACAGGGGACGAGACCCAGTACTTC. The encoded protein is CASARTGDETQYF. The chain joins TRBV7-2 to TRBJ2-5; 9 bases align to TRBD1. This CDR3 is 13 amino acids long. Trimming at V came to 8 bases and at J to 5 bases, leaving 6 bases not matched to a gene. The V gene's germline CDR1 is SGHTA and CDR2 FQGNSA.

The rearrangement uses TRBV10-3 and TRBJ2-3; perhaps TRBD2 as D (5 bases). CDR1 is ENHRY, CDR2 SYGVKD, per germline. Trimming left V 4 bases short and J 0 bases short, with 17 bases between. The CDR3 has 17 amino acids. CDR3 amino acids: CAISAGGFLTSTDTQYF. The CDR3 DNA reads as TGTGCCATCAGTGCAGGCGGGTTCCTGACTAGCACAGATACGCAGTATTTT.

CDR3 region: CASSEGTAQNQPQHF. The DNA of the CDR3 is TGTGCCAGCAGTGAGGGGACAGCTCAGAATCAGCCCCAGCATTTT. The chain couples TRBV6-1 to TRBJ1-5; 7 bases line up with TRBD1. This CDR3 region has 15 residues. CDR1 MNHNS and CDR2 SASEGT come from the germline V gene. Trimming removed 3 bases from V and 4 bases from J; junction bases left unmatched: 6.

In DNA form, the CDR3 reads TGTGCCAGCAGTGTAGGGACAGGGGGTAATGAAAAACTGTTTTTT. This sequence encodes CASSVGTGGNEKLFF. J is TRBJ1-4 and V is TRBV6-5, with 11 positions matching TRBD1. Germline V gives CDR1 MNHEY, CDR2 SVGAGI. The V gene end was trimmed by 5 bases and the J gene end by 4 bases; junction bases not matched to a gene: 3. There are 15 residues in the CDR3.

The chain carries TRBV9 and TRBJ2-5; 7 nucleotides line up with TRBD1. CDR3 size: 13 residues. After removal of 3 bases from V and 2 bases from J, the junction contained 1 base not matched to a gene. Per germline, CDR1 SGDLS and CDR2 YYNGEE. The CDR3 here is CASSGRGQETQYF. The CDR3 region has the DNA TGTGCCAGCAGCGGCAGGGGGCAAGAGACCCAGTACTTC.